This entry concerns a single T cell receptor (beta chain). Its antigen is as yet unknown. Germline V lookup: CDR1 SGHVS, CDR2 FQNEAQ. The CDR3 runs to 14 residues. Trimming shortened V by 3 bases and J by 3 bases, and 9 bases separated the two germline ends. These data are taken from a study of cytotoxic CD8 clonotypes in ibrutinib-treated CLL. Study details: Researchers reported ten to twelve relapsed/refractory and approximately 16 treatment-naive patients, 17 to 18 of them IGHV unmutated. Response samples followed a median about twelve months of treatment, range 6 to 36. Notes on the study in general: Once treatment began, public clonotypes, which were uncommon, contracted or stayed stable.

Profiling relied on immunoSEQ multiplex PCR, and the TCRdb table lists in-frame clones only, not all of them. The repertoire holds some 40,000 clones, 68% seen once, with 6.5% to 8% in the top ten. With cryopreserved PBMCs as the source, 1.5 to 2 micrograms of genomic DNA went to TCR beta libraries. This rearrangement joins TRBV7-8 to TRBJ1-3; a weak D match, TRBD1 (5 bases). The sample in question was PBMCs, obtained at disease progression, from a patient treated with ibrutinib. This receptor was obtained from a human donor with chronic lymphocytic leukemia. The CDR3 here is CASSFSGNGNTIYF. CDR3 sequence (DNA): TGTGCCAGCAGCTTTTCAGGGAATGGAAACACCATATATTTT.